The sequence of this T cell receptor beta chain was determined in a study of cytomegalovirus exposure and HLA in healthy donors. Study-level background: The roughly 120 validation repertoires used the same platform as the 650 to 850 first-cohort repertoires (as reported by a later analysis).

The assay was immunoSEQ multiplex PCR, and TCRdb's table has in-frame clones only and misses some. The sample records about 160,000 clones, about 96% being singletons. On this clone: Its antigen is unknown.

The study's findings and limits: Within the approximately 110 validation repertoires, first-cohort TCR clusters tended to co-occur, according to a later analysis. Cytomegalovirus association was assigned to more than 150 TCR beta chains.

The length of the CDR3 is 15 residues. Germline-derived CDR1 and CDR2 are SGHRS and YFSETQ. Trimming stripped 1 base from V and 2 bases from J, with 12 bases between. The sample taken for sequencing was PBMCs. This chain connects TRBV5-1 to TRBJ2-5; possibly TRBD1 for D (5 bases). The sequence derives from a young woman in good health and CMV-seronegative. The CDR3 loop is CASSLRQGWQETQYF. The CDR3 nucleotides are TGCGCCAGCAGCTTGCGGCAGGGCTGGCAAGAGACCCAGTACTTC.